Following are 3 T cell receptor beta chains from one sample sequenced in a study of T cells in Graves' hyperthyroidism and ophthalmopathy. Amplification yielded TCR beta CDR3 regions, with RNA transcripts as the source. First-round RT-PCR targeting the TCR CDR3 was performed with the HTBI primer set. TCRdb reanalysed the multiplex PCR reads using MiXCR and keeps one entry per CDR3 protein. Of about 740,000 distinct CDR3 sequences detected, approximately 15% appear once; the ten largest clones hold 9.5% to 13%. Material: blood. Source of these receptors: a woman under 30 with Graves' hyperthyroidism.

This clonotype was seen repeatedly, ten times or more. The chain carries TRBV14 and TRBJ2-3; possibly TRBD2 for D (5 bases). This CDR3 contains 17 residues. Deletions cut 4 bases from V and 1 base from J, with 18 bases between. From germline, CDR1 is SGHDN and CDR2 FVKESK. This CDR3 is CASSPRTPGRRTDTQYF. Written as DNA, the CDR3 is TGTGCCAGCAGCCCAAGAACCCCGGGAAGGCGCACAGATACGCAGTATTTT. The full variable domain, its missing parts supplied by reference TRBV14 and TRBJ2-3, is EAGVTQFPSHSVIEKGQTVTLRCDPISGHDNLYWYRRVMGKEIKFLLHFVKESKQDESGMPNNRFLAERTGGTYSTLKVQPAELEDSGVYFCASSPRTPGRRTDTQYFGPGTRLTVL.

This clonotype came up many times. The V call is TRBV20-1, the J call TRBJ2-3; the D call may be TRBD1 or TRBD2 (7 bases each). The V and J ends lost 2 bases and 8 bases respectively, with 20 bases between them. The CDR3 is 15 amino acids. Germline CDR1 DFQATT, CDR2 SNEGSKA (reference sequence). CDR3 bases: TGCAGTGCTAGATCCTCGGACAGGTCGGGGGGTACGCAGTATTTT. Its protein is CSARSSDRSGGTQYF.

This clonotype was seen only a few times. The gene calls are TRBV7-2 and TRBJ2-3; no reliable D call. The CDR3 has 11 residues. Germline lookup yields CDR1 SGHTA and CDR2 FQGNSA. Trimming left V 5 bases short and J 4 bases short, with 4 bases between. CDR3 protein: CASSGPDTQYF. The CDR3 DNA reads as TGTGCCAGCAGCGGTCCAGATACGCAGTATTTT.